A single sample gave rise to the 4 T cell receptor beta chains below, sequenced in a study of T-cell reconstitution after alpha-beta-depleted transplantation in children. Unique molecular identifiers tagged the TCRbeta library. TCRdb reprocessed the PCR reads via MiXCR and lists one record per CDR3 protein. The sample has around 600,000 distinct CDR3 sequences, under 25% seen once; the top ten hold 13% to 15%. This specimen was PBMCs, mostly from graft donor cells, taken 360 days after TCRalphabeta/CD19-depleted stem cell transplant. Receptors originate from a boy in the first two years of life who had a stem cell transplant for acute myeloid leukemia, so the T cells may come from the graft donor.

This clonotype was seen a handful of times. The CDR3 nucleotides read TGCAGTGCTACGACATACAATGAGCAGTTCTTC. Translation gives CSATTYNEQFF. This chain connects TRBV20-1 to TRBJ2-1; D gene ambiguous. Germline lookup yields CDR1 DFQATT and CDR2 SNEGSKA (reference sequence). V was pared by 4 bases and J by 4 bases, with 5 bases between. The CDR3 length is 11 residues.

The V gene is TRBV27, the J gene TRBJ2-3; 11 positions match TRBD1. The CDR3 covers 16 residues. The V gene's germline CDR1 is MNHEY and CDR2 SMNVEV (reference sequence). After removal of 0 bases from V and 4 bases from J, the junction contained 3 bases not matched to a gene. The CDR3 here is CASSLSGTGGADTQYF. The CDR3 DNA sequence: TGTGCCAGCAGTTTATCAGGGACAGGGGGAGCAGATACGCAGTATTTT.

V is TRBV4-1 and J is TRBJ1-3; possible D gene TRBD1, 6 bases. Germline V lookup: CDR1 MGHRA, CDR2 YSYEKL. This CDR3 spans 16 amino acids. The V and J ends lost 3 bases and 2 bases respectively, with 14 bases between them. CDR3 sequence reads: CASSQGPGATGNTIYF. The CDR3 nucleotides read TGCGCCAGCAGCCAGGGACCGGGGGCGACTGGAAACACCATATATTTT.

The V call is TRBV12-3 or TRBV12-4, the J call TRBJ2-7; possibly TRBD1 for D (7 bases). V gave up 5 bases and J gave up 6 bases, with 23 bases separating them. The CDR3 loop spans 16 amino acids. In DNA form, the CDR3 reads TGTGCCAGCAGTCGCGGGGTGGACAGGCGGATCGGCGAGCAGTACTTC. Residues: CASSRGVDRRIGEQYF.